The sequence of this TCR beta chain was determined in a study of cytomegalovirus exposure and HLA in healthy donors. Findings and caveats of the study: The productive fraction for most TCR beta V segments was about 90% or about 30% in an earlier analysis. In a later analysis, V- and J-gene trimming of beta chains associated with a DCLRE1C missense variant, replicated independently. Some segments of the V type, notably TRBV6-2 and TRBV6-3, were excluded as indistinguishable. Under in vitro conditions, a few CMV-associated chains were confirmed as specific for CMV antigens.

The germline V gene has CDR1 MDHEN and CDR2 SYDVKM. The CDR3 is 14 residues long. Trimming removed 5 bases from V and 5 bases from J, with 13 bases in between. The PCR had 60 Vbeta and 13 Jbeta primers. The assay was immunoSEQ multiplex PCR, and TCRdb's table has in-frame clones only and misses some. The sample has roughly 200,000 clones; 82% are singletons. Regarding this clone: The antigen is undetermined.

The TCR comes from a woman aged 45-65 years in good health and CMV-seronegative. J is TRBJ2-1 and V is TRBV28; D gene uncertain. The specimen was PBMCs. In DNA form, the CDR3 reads TGTGCCAGCAGTCAGGCTCTCTTAGACAATGAGCAGTTCTTC. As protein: CASSQALLDNEQFF.